This passage covers 22 T cell receptor beta chains from one sample sequenced in a study of shared clonotypes between healthy human individuals. Profiled with immunoSEQ multiplex PCR; TCRdb holds only in-frame clones, not every one. This sample has more than 550,000 clones, with 72% found just once. Source material: memory CD4+ T cells sorted from blood. Documented subset: CD45RA-negative fraction. The origin of the receptors is a woman in her 30s in good health.

This clone was counted at least ten times. The chain employs TRBV4-2 and TRBJ1-2; 7 bases line up with TRBD1. The CDR3 loop spans 15 amino acids. Per germline, CDR1 LGHNA and CDR2 YNFKEQ. J lost 2 bases, V lost 5 bases, and 8 bases had no gene match. The DNA for the CDR3 is TGTGCCAGCAGCAACCCGGGACAGAGAAACTATGGCTACACCTTC. It is translated as CASSNPGQRNYGYTF.

This clone showed up just a few times. For the CDR3, the DNA is TGCGCCAGCAGCTTGGGTGGCAGGAATGGTAACTATGGCTACACCTTC. Translation: CASSLGGRNGNYGYTF. The chain couples TRBV5-1 to TRBJ1-2; D is ambiguous. The CDR3 length is 16 residues. The V and J ends lost 0 bases and 1 base respectively, with 13 bases between them. Germline-derived CDR1 and CDR2 are SGHRS and YFSETQ.

The V gene is TRBV10-3, the J gene TRBJ2-1; TRBD2 might be the D (6 bases). V shed 4 bases and J shed 6 bases, with 13 bases lying between them. Germline-derived CDR1 and CDR2 are ENHRY and SYGVKD. The CDR3 runs to 14 residues. In nucleotides, the CDR3 is TGTGCCATCAGTGTTGGGCTAGCGAGCAATGAGCAGTTCTTC. Its translation: CAISVGLASNEQFF.

V and J are TRBV4-1 and TRBJ1-1; D perhaps matches TRBD1 (6 bases). This CDR3 is built from 14 residues. V was trimmed by 4 bases and J by 0 bases, leaving 9 bases between them. CDR1 is MGHRA and CDR2 is YSYEKL in the germline V gene. The CDR3 reads CASSLRGLNTEAFF. The CDR3 DNA reads as TGCGCCAGCAGCCTCAGGGGCCTGAACACTGAAGCTTTCTTT.

The CDR3 nucleotides read TGTGCCAGCTCACAGGGAATGGTCTCCTACGAGCAGTACTTC. Its protein is CASSQGMVSYEQYF. The rearrangement joins TRBV18 to TRBJ2-7, with D uncertain. Germline values: CDR1 KGHSH, CDR2 LQKENI. V was trimmed by 4 bases and J by 0 bases, leaving 10 bases between them. The CDR3 has 14 residues.

This clone was counted once. The chain carries TRBV28 and TRBJ2-3, with D possibly being TRBD1 (6 bases). Trimming cost V 8 bases and J 0 bases, with 15 bases left between them. From germline, CDR1 is MDHEN and CDR2 SYDVKM. The CDR3 is made up of 15 amino acids. In nucleotides, the CDR3 is TGTGCCAGCCAGGGGTACGGAAAAAGCACAGATACGCAGTATTTT. Its translation is CASQGYGKSTDTQYF.

The gene calls are TRBV10-3 and TRBJ1-4; D possibly corresponds to TRBD1 (5 bases). CDR3 length: 14 residues. Germline lookup yields CDR1 ENHRY and CDR2 SYGVKD. Between the trimmed V and J ends, which lost 10 bases and 8 bases, there was a span of 20 bases. The CDR3 region has the DNA TGTGCCAGCAGCTGGGACGGCAGTCGGGAAAAACTGTTTTTT. Translating gives CASSWDGSREKLFF.

The gene calls are TRBV2 and TRBJ2-5; the D is unclear. The V gene lost 5 bases and the J gene lost 5 bases, with 9 bases spanning the gap. The CDR3 length is 12 residues. Germline CDR1 reads SNHLY; CDR2 reads FYNNEI. Here the CDR3 reads CASSMEEETQYF. CDR3 coding DNA: TGTGCCAGCAGTATGGAAGAGGAGACCCAGTACTTC. The variable domain in full, with the rest retrieved from reference TRBV2 and TRBJ2-5, is EPEVTQTPSHQVTQMGQEVILRCVPISNHLYFYWYRQILGQKVEFLVSFYNNEISEKSEIFDDQFSVERPDGSNFTLKIRSTKLEDSAMYFCASSMEEETQYFGPGTRLLVL.

V gene TRBV5-4 combines with J gene TRBJ2-5, with 7 bases that match TRBD1. The V segment lost 5 bases and the J segment 4 bases; nucleotides outside the gene matches: 11. This CDR3 is built from 15 residues. The germline V gene has CDR1 SGHNT and CDR2 YYREEE (reference sequence). The CDR3 nucleotides read TGTGCCAGCAGTCCCGGACAGGATTTTTTAGAGACCCAGTACTTC. This gives the protein CASSPGQDFLETQYF.

This clone came up a few times. Distinct nucleotide sequences in the sample also encode this CDR3. The J gene is TRBJ2-1, the V gene TRBV27, with a possible D match to TRBD2 (6 bases). CDR3 length equals 15 residues. V lost 2 bases and J 2 bases, leaving 10 bases between the germline ends. Germline V lookup: CDR1 MNHEY, CDR2 SMNVEV (reference sequence). CDR3 loop: CASSLEAGAYNEQFF. As DNA, the CDR3 is TGTGCCAGCAGTTTAGAAGCGGGCGCCTACAATGAGCAGTTCTTC.

The CDR3 sequence is CASSLAVSGNTIYF. CDR3 sequence (DNA): TGTGCCAGCAGCTTAGCCGTCTCTGGAAACACCATATATTTT. The chain couples TRBV7-8 to TRBJ1-3, with unresolved D. V dropped 0 bases and J dropped 0 bases, with 3 bases sitting between them. The CDR3 runs 14 residues. Germline values: CDR1 SGHVS, CDR2 FQNEAQ. Looking up the rest from reference TRBV7-8 and TRBJ1-3 gives the full variable domain: GAGVSQSPRYKVAKRGQDVALRCDPISGHVSLFWYQQALGQGPEFLTYFQNEAQLDKSGLPSDRFFAERPEGSVSTLKIQRTQQEDSAVYLCASSLAVSGNTIYFGEGSWLTVV.

V and J are TRBV9 and TRBJ2-1, with 8 bases matching TRBD2. The germline gives CDR1 SGDLS, CDR2 YYNGEE. CDR3 length equals 15 residues. V shed 0 bases and J 7 bases; nucleotides not matched to a gene: 6. The CDR3 DNA is TGTGCCAGCAGCGTAGCCAGCGGGAGTGAGAATGAGCAGTTCTTC. Protein: CASSVASGSENEQFF.

This clone is a singleton in its sample. The chain couples TRBV27 to TRBJ2-7; the D gene is possibly TRBD1 (5 bases). Trimming took 3 bases from V and 4 from J, leaving 16 bases between them. CDR1 MNHEY and CDR2 SMNVEV come from the germline V gene (reference sequence). There are 15 residues in the CDR3. CDR3 nucleotides: TGTGCCAGCAGTTTGAGTAGGGGTCGAAGGTACGAGCAGTACTTC. Translating gives CASSLSRGRRYEQYF.

The V call is TRBV27, the J call TRBJ1-2; D is ambiguous. Germline lookup yields CDR1 MNHEY and CDR2 SMNVEV (reference sequence). The V end was cut by 4 bases, the J end by 8 bases, with 11 bases between. The CDR3 contains 12 residues. The CDR3 is CASSSRTGGYTF. The CDR3 bases are TGTGCCAGCAGTTCTAGAACCGGAGGCTACACCTTC.

The chain couples TRBV4-1 to TRBJ1-2; D is undetermined. The germline V gene encodes CDR1 MGHRA and CDR2 YSYEKL. V lost 2 bases and J 3 bases, leaving 7 bases between the germline ends. This CDR3 region has 13 residues. The CDR3 nucleotides read TGCGCCAGCAGCCAATCCCTCGACTATGGCTACACCTTC. Protein sequence: CASSQSLDYGYTF.

This chain joins TRBV18 and TRBJ2-3; unclear D gene. Germline V gene sequence: CDR1 KGHSH, CDR2 LQKENI. Trimming took 2 bases from V and 5 from J, leaving 8 bases between them. The CDR3 is made up of 13 amino acids. CDR3: CASSPGVEDTQYF. CDR3 in DNA: TGTGCCAGCTCACCAGGAGTCGAAGATACGCAGTATTTT.

The V call is TRBV28, the J call TRBJ1-5; a weak D match, TRBD1 (5 bases). Per germline, CDR1 MDHEN and CDR2 SYDVKM. V was cut by 3 bases and J by 0 bases, with 12 bases left in between. This CDR3 spans 16 amino acids. The CDR3 bases are TGTGCCAGCAGTTTCTTACGGGGGTATAGCAATCAGCCCCAGCATTTT. Translated: CASSFLRGYSNQPQHF. The whole variable domain, filled in from reference TRBV28 and TRBJ1-5, reads DVKVTQSSRYLVKRTGEKVFLECVQDMDHENMFWYRQDPGLGLRLIYFSYDVKMKEKGDIPEGYSVSREKKERFSLILESASTNQTSMYLCASSFLRGYSNQPQHFGDGTRLSIL.

The rearrangement links TRBV27 to TRBJ1-1; D is unclear. Trimming shortened V by 8 bases and J by 4 bases, and 14 bases separated the two germline ends. CDR1 MNHEY and CDR2 SMNVEV come from the germline V gene (reference sequence). The CDR3 extends over 13 amino acids. The CDR3 protein is CASADGLGTEAFF. The CDR3 DNA is TGTGCCAGCGCGGACGGATTGGGCACTGAAGCTTTCTTT.

In its sample, this clone was seen once. Sequence at one end of the junction differs from germline and may be a read error. V is TRBV28 and J is TRBJ2-7, with TRBD2 matching 14 bases. This CDR3 has 12 amino acids. In germline, CDR1 is MDHEN, CDR2 SYDVKM. CDR3: CASTLTSGRADF. CDR3 coding DNA: TGTGCCAGCACCTTGACTAGCGGGAGGGCGGACTTC. The full variable domain, rest sourced from reference TRBV28 and TRBJ2-7, is DVKVTQSSRYLVKRTGEKVFLECVQDMDHENMFWYRQDPGLGLRLIYFSYDVKMKEKGDIPEGYSVSREKKERFSLILESASTNQTSMYLCASTLTSGRADFGPGTRLTVT.

This rearrangement joins TRBV28 to TRBJ2-5; 13 nucleotides line up with TRBD2. Germline V gene sequence: CDR1 MDHEN, CDR2 SYDVKM. Losses at the gene ends were 3 bases for V and 4 bases for J; bases not matched to a gene: 5. The CDR3 extends over 16 amino acids. In nucleotides, the CDR3 is TGTGCCAGCAGTTTTTGGACTAGCGGGAGTTCAGAGACCCAGTACTTC. Its protein product is CASSFWTSGSSETQYF. Supplemented by reference TRBV28 and TRBJ2-5, the full variable domain reads DVKVTQSSRYLVKRTGEKVFLECVQDMDHENMFWYRQDPGLGLRLIYFSYDVKMKEKGDIPEGYSVSREKKERFSLILESASTNQTSMYLCASSFWTSGSSETQYFGPGTRLLVL.

The rearrangement joins TRBV25-1 to TRBJ2-1; no clear D. The CDR3 is 16 residues long. Trimming left V 3 bases short and J 4 bases short, with 16 bases between. Germline V lookup: CDR1 MGHDK, CDR2 SYGVNS. CDR3 region: CASSDIGNTEYNEQFF. Written as DNA, the CDR3 is TGTGCCAGCAGTGATATTGGGAACACGGAATACAATGAGCAGTTCTTC.

In DNA, the CDR3 is TGCAGCGTTGGCAGGTCTAGCGGATCCTACAATGAGCAGTTCTTC. Its translation: CSVGRSSGSYNEQFF. V gene TRBV29-1 combines with J gene TRBJ2-1; 7 nucleotides line up with TRBD2. Germline CDR1 is SQVTM and CDR2 is ANQGSEA. CDR3 length equals 15 residues. J gave up 1 base and V 4 bases, and 7 bases lay outside the gene matches.